Shown below are 29 T cell receptor beta chains from a single sample sequenced in a study of T cells in localized non-small cell lung cancer. The protocol was immunoSEQ multiplex PCR, while the TCRdb copy is restricted to in-frame clones and leaves out a portion. The data hold 45,000 to 55,000 clones, with roughly 80% observed a single time. The starting material was peripheral blood, obtained before any cancer treatment. Receptors were obtained from a man between 40 and 75 years old with stage I squamous cell lung carcinoma.

The chain recombines TRBV6-1 with TRBJ2-3; possibly TRBD1 or TRBD2 for D (5 bases each). This CDR3 has 15 amino acids. Germline V gives CDR1 MNHNS, CDR2 SASEGT. The ends were cut back, 1 base at V and 14 bases at J, with 22 bases in the middle. The CDR3, as DNA: TGTGCCAGCAGTGAAGGAGGTTGGGGACCTACTAAACGGTATTTT. It translates to CASSEGGWGPTKRYF.

This clone was counted a few times. V and J are TRBV7-9 and TRBJ1-1; D is unresolved. The CDR3 covers 13 residues. V was trimmed by 1 base and J by 2 bases, leaving 5 bases between them. The germline CDR1 and CDR2 sequences are SEHNR and FQNEAQ (reference sequence). For the CDR3, the DNA is TGTGCCAGCAGCTTAGGGTCCAACACTGAAGCTTTCTTT. It encodes CASSLGSNTEAFF.

This chain links TRBV30 with TRBJ2-5; perhaps D is TRBD1 or TRBD2 (5 bases each). This CDR3 comprises 15 residues. The germline CDR1 and CDR2 sequences are GTSNPN and SVGIG (reference sequence). V was pared by 4 bases and J by 2 bases, with 17 bases between. The CDR3 bases are TGTGCCTGGACCCCCTTGTGGGACGGACAAGAGACCCAGTACTTC. Translated, it gives CAWTPLWDGQETQYF.

The gene calls are TRBV5-1 and TRBJ1-1; 7 nucleotides align to TRBD1. The trim removed 5 bases at V and 3 bases at J, leaving 16 bases unmatched. This CDR3 is 17 amino acids long. Germline values: CDR1 SGHRS, CDR2 YFSETQ. CDR3 sequence (DNA): TGCGCCAGCAGGTCGACAGCTCAAACCGGGACAGACACTGAAGCTTTCTTT. This translates into CASRSTAQTGTDTEAFF.

The chain employs TRBV28 and TRBJ2-7, with 7 nucleotides matching TRBD1. J was trimmed by 10 bases and V by 5 bases; bases with no gene match: 5. CDR1 MDHEN and CDR2 SYDVKM come from the germline V gene. This CDR3 has 11 amino acids. DNA for the CDR3: TGTGCCAGCAGTCTCGGACAGGTTCAGTACTTC. It encodes CASSLGQVQYF.

The V gene is TRBV18, the J gene TRBJ1-1, with D perhaps TRBD1 (6 bases). Trimming shortened V by 0 bases and J by 0 bases, and 8 bases separated the two germline ends. CDR1 is KGHSH and CDR2 is LQKENI in the germline V gene. The CDR3 is 15 amino acids. The CDR3 DNA reads TGTGCCAGCTCACCACCGACAGGTTTGAACACTGAAGCTTTCTTT. Translated: CASSPPTGLNTEAFF.

The gene calls are TRBV6-6 and TRBJ2-2; TRBD1 matches 11 bases. V lost 7 bases and J lost 10; bases outside the gene matches: 11. The germline V gene has CDR1 MNHNY and CDR2 SVGAGI (reference sequence). CDR3 length equals 15 residues. CDR3 amino acids: CASTQEDRGREELFF. In DNA, the CDR3 is TGTGCCAGCACCCAAGAGGACAGGGGGCGCGAGGAGCTGTTTTTT.

The V and J genes are TRBV6-1 and TRBJ2-1, with D unresolved. The CDR3 runs to 12 residues. Per the germline V gene, CDR1 is MNHNS and CDR2 is SASEGT. V lost 1 base and J lost 7, with 5 bases in between. The CDR3, as DNA: TGTGCCAGCAGTGAAGTGGGAAATGAGCAGTTCTTC. This gives the protein CASSEVGNEQFF.

The gene calls are TRBV10-3 and TRBJ1-2; D gene ambiguous. V lost 4 bases, J lost 4 bases, and 10 bases lay in between. CDR3 length: 13 residues. Germline CDR1 reads ENHRY; CDR2 reads SYGVKD. The CDR3 nucleotides read TGTGCCATCAGTGCTGACACCATCTATGGCTACACCTTC. Translated, it gives CAISADTIYGYTF.

This chain connects TRBV11-2 to TRBJ2-7; 8 nucleotides agree with TRBD2. CDR3 length: 15 amino acids. Trimming cost V 0 bases and J 6 bases; bases outside gene matches: 7. Germline CDR1 reads SGHAT; CDR2 reads FQNNGV. The CDR3 region is CASSLEGVAGIEQYF. The CDR3 DNA reads as TGTGCCAGCAGCTTAGAAGGTGTAGCGGGGATCGAGCAGTACTTC.

The chain combines TRBV11-2 with TRBJ2-7, with a tentative D call TRBD1 (6 bases). The CDR3 spans 12 residues. The V gene's germline CDR1 is SGHAT and CDR2 FQNNGV. V shed 6 bases and J shed 4 bases, with 10 bases lying between them. The CDR3: CASRLGAYEQYF. In nucleotides, the CDR3 is TGTGCCAGCAGGTTGGGGGCGTACGAGCAGTACTTC.

This chain links TRBV4-3 with TRBJ1-6; D uncertain. The germline gives CDR1 LGHNA, CDR2 YSLEER. Trimming took off 0 bases at V and 9 bases at J, with 12 bases between the two ends. The CDR3 is made up of 15 amino acids. The CDR3 nucleotides are TGCGCCAGCAGCCAAGATAGTGGAACCACTTCACCCCTCCACTTT. Its translation is CASSQDSGTTSPLHF.

The rearrangement links TRBV7-8 to TRBJ2-7; TRBD1 might be the D (5 bases). This CDR3 has 14 residues. V was clipped by 5 bases and J by 6 bases, with 17 bases between them. Germline CDR1 and CDR2: SGHVS and FQNEAQ. DNA of the CDR3: TGTGCCAGCAGCCCCCGCCTGCAGGGCTTCGAGCAGTACTTC. This sequence encodes CASSPRLQGFEQYF.

The rearrangement uses TRBV5-1 and TRBJ2-2; a weak D match, TRBD1 (6 bases). Germline lookup yields CDR1 SGHRS and CDR2 YFSETQ. V lost 4 bases and J lost 1, with 8 bases in between. This CDR3 region has 14 residues. The DNA for the CDR3 is TGCGCCAGCAGCGAGGGACAGAACACCGGGGAGCTGTTTTTT. This encodes CASSEGQNTGELFF.

The chain carries TRBV28 and TRBJ1-2; 8 nucleotides agree with TRBD1. The CDR3 spans 14 residues. Germline values: CDR1 MDHEN, CDR2 SYDVKM. V was clipped by 5 bases and J by 5 bases; unmatched bases: 7. This chain's CDR3 is CASSLGQGAYGYTF. CDR3 DNA: TGTGCCAGCAGTCTAGGACAGGGAGCTTATGGCTACACCTTC.

The CDR3 region has the DNA TGTGCCAGCAGCTTAGGGGTACAAGCAACTAATGAAAAACTGTTTTTT. Translated: CASSLGVQATNEKLFF. The chain carries TRBV7-9 and TRBJ1-4; the D is unclear. The germline gives CDR1 SEHNR, CDR2 FQNEAQ (reference sequence). The CDR3 runs 16 residues. V was shortened by 1 base and J by 0 bases, with 9 bases between the two germline ends.

This clone has more than one count but fewer than ten. The chain has TRBV7-3 and TRBJ1-1, with a possible D match to TRBD1 (5 bases). Trimming took 5 bases from V and 1 from J, leaving 5 bases between them. CDR1 is SGHTA, CDR2 FQGTGA, per germline. The CDR3 runs to 12 residues. As DNA, the CDR3 is TGTGCCAGCAGCCAGGGGAACACTGAAGCTTTCTTT. Translated, it gives CASSQGNTEAFF.

The chain links TRBV7-9 to TRBJ2-7; D gene uncertain. The V end lost 5 bases, the J end lost 6 bases, and 8 bases lay between the germline ends. The CDR3 covers 11 residues. CDR1 is SEHNR, CDR2 FQNEAQ, per germline (reference sequence). The DNA for the CDR3 is TGTGCCAGCAGCCAGACCGGCGAGCAGTACTTC. This codes for CASSQTGEQYF.

The V call is TRBV19, the J call TRBJ2-6; possible D gene TRBD1, 6 bases. This CDR3 region has 17 residues. Trimming removed 0 bases at V and 2 bases at J, with 11 bases between. Per the germline V gene, CDR1 is LNHDA and CDR2 is SQIVND (reference sequence). CDR3 nucleotide sequence: TGTGCCAGTAGTATAGATCTGAGGGGGACTGGGGCCAACGTCCTGACTTTC. Amino acid sequence: CASSIDLRGTGANVLTF.

The V call is TRBV28, the J call TRBJ1-6; 7 bases are a match to TRBD1. The CDR3 is 16 amino acids. Trimming removed 6 bases from V and 0 bases from J; junction bases left unmatched: 5. Germline V gives CDR1 MDHEN, CDR2 SYDVKM. The CDR3 spells CASRSDRSSYNSPLHF. In nucleotides, the CDR3 is TGTGCCAGCAGGTCGGACAGGAGCTCCTATAATTCACCCCTCCACTTT.

The chain carries TRBV29-1 and TRBJ1-4, with no clear D. This CDR3 has 14 residues. The V end was cut by 0 bases, the J end by 8 bases, with 13 bases between. CDR1 SQVTM and CDR2 ANQGSEA come from the germline V gene. The DNA for the CDR3 is TGCAGCGTTGAAGACGCGTGGGGAGGCGAAAAACTGTTTTTT. Amino acid sequence: CSVEDAWGGEKLFF.

The chain joins TRBV5-1 to TRBJ1-1, with 7 bases matching TRBD1. This CDR3 has 17 amino acids. Germline lookup yields CDR1 SGHRS and CDR2 YFSETQ. V was clipped by 3 bases and J by 1 base; unmatched bases: 12. The CDR3 DNA sequence: TGCGCCAGCAGCTCCCGGGACAGTTCTTACGGGAACACTGAAGCTTTCTTT. Protein: CASSSRDSSYGNTEAFF.

The chain employs TRBV28 and TRBJ1-4, with D hard to call. Germline V CDR1 and CDR2: MDHEN, SYDVKM. The CDR3 spans 16 residues. Trimming stripped 6 bases from V and 0 bases from J, with 14 bases between. The CDR3 protein is CASSPAGPPTNEKLFF. CDR3 DNA: TGTGCCAGCAGCCCTGCCGGGCCCCCAACTAATGAAAAACTGTTTTTT.

This chain links TRBV7-2 with TRBJ2-5, with no clear D. Germline V gene data show CDR1 as SGHTA and CDR2 as FQGNSA. The CDR3 spans 14 residues. The V gene lost 1 base and the J gene lost 3 bases, with 9 bases spanning the gap. The CDR3 DNA reads TGTGCCAGCAGCTTAGGACGGTGGGAAGAGACCCAGTACTTC. It yields the protein CASSLGRWEETQYF.

The sample holds one count of this clone. The chain joins TRBV29-1 to TRBJ1-3; D is undetermined. Trimming removed 7 bases at V and 0 bases at J, with 4 bases between. Per germline, CDR1 SQVTM and CDR2 ANQGSEA. The CDR3 is 11 residues long. This CDR3 is CSGGSGNTIYF. CDR3 nucleotide sequence: TGCAGCGGCGGCTCTGGAAACACCATATATTTT.

This clone was found once. This chain joins TRBV6-5 and TRBJ2-7; TRBD1 agrees at 9 bases. The V gene's germline CDR1 is MNHEY and CDR2 SVGAGI. V lost 8 bases to trimming and J lost 3 bases; unmatched junction nucleotides: 8. This CDR3 contains 14 residues. The CDR3 coding sequence is TGTGCCAGCGAGGACAGGGGAGGGCACTACGAGCAGTACTTC. It is translated as CASEDRGGHYEQYF.

This clone was counted a single time. The chain has TRBV4-2 and TRBJ2-5; 8 bases line up with TRBD1. V lost 0 bases, J lost 5 bases, and 2 bases stayed unmatched. The CDR3 runs to 14 residues. Germline CDR1 and CDR2: LGHNA and YNFKEQ. CDR3 in amino acids: CASSQDWTGETQYF. The CDR3 DNA reads TGTGCCAGCAGCCAAGACTGGACAGGGGAGACCCAGTACTTC.

Notes on this clone: At one end the junction does not follow the germline gene, possibly because of a read error. V is TRBV5-3 and J is TRBJ2-5, with D unclear. TRBV5-3 is identified as an open reading frame with a role that is uncertain. The CDR3 covers 13 residues. CDR3 protein: CASSLWDRETQYF. The CDR3 DNA is TGTGCCAGCAGCTTGTGGGATCGGGAGACCCAGTACTTC.

This chain connects TRBV6-1 to TRBJ2-1; possibly TRBD2 for D (6 bases). The CDR3 is made up of 15 amino acids. V lost 4 bases and J 7 bases, leaving 17 bases between the germline ends. The germline V gene encodes CDR1 MNHNS and CDR2 SASEGT. The CDR3 region has the DNA TGTGCCAGCAGTGCTAGAACGAGGGCGGGGAATGAGCAGTTCTTC. Residues: CASSARTRAGNEQFF.